Listed below are T cell receptor beta chains from one sample, sequenced in a study of OX40 agonist ivuxolimab in advanced cancers. Sequencing was performed with immunoSEQ multiplex PCR; in TCRdb, only in-frame clones are kept and a portion is missing. In the table there are some 97,000 clones, less than 95% of which are singletons. The sequences come from CD4+ or CD8+ T cells sorted from blood, collected in a trial of the OX40 agonist ivuxolimab. The receptors were sampled from an adult with an advanced solid tumor such as melanoma, head and neck, liver or kidney cancer. Both conserved end residues are part of each CDR3. The order of the fields is clone size, J gene, V gene, D gene, CDR3 protein, CDR3 DNA. A D gene is named only where the DNA matches it firmly. Not all rows give a size; the values are once, few, many and, for expanded clones, a class.

.,TRBJ2-6,TRBV5-6,.,CASSLTGAGANVLTF,TGTGCCAGCAGCTTGACCGGGGCCGGGGCCAACGTCCTGACTTTC
.,TRBJ2-1,TRBV7-6,.,CASGNRDSNLDEQFF,TGTGCCAGCGGTAACCGGGACTCTAATTTAGATGAGCAGTTCTTC
.,TRBJ2-3,TRBV4-3,TRBD2,CASSQGFVGGYTDTQYF,TGCGCCAGCAGCCAAGGGTTCGTGGGAGGGTACACAGATACGCAGTATTTT
.,TRBJ2-3,TRBV27,.,CASSLGLTRADTQYF,TGTGCCAGCAGTTTAGGACTTACAAGAGCTGATACGCAGTATTTT
.,TRBJ2-1,TRBV6-6,TRBD2,CASILLAGDGNEQFF,TGTGCCAGCATTCTACTAGCGGGAGATGGCAATGAGCAGTTCTTC
.,TRBJ2-1,TRBV27,.,CASSHNNRDEQFF,TGTGCCAGCAGCCATAATAACCGGGATGAGCAGTTCTTC
.,TRBJ2-3,TRBV4-3,.,CASSRRTEFTDTQYF,TGCGCCAGCAGCCGCAGGACAGAATTCACAGATACGCAGTATTTT
.,TRBJ1-4,TRBV4-1,.,CASSHSVGVGEKLFF,TGCGCCAGCAGCCATAGCGTCGGGGTCGGCGAAAAACTGTTTTTT
.,TRBJ2-2,TRBV2,.,CASSIGFGGELFF,TGTGCCAGTTCTATTGGTTTTGGCGGGGAGCTGTTTTTT
.,TRBJ1-5,TRBV6-5,.,CASSSRRTYRDQPQHF,TGTGCCAGCAGTTCCCGACGGACGTATAGGGATCAGCCCCAGCATTTT
.,TRBJ1-1,TRBV7-2,.,CASSLEFAGDKRAFF,TGTGCCAGCAGCTTAGAATTCGCCGGGGACAAAAGAGCTTTCTTT
.,TRBJ2-3,TRBV7-2,.,CASSLQPNTQYF,TGTGCCAGCAGCTTACAGCCGAATACGCAGTATTTT
.,TRBJ1-2,TRBV11-2,.,CASSLASGMTGILYGYTF,TGTGCCAGCAGCTTAGCTAGTGGTATGACCGGGATACTTTATGGCTACACCTTC
.,TRBJ2-3,TRBV7-9,.,CASSLWEQGTDTQYF,TGTGCCAGCAGCTTGTGGGAACAGGGAACAGATACGCAGTATTTT
.,TRBJ2-4,TRBV19,.,CASSRQSSRYIQYF,TGTGCCAGTAGTAGACAGTCATCTAGGTACATTCAGTACTTC
.,TRBJ2-7,TRBV18,TRBD2,CASSPTRIAGAYEQYF,TGTGCCAGCTCACCGACCCGTATAGCGGGAGCCTACGAGCAGTACTTC
.,TRBJ2-3,TRBV19,.,CASETVGADTQYF,TGTGCCAGTGAGACCGTCGGAGCAGATACGCAGTATTTT
.,TRBJ2-7,TRBV5-1,TRBD1,CASSLGQGVTYEQYF,TGCGCCAGCAGCTTGGGACAGGGGGTAACCTACGAGCAGTACTTC
.,TRBJ2-7,TRBV28,.,CASSPSGPSYEQYF,TGTGCCAGCAGCCCCTCTGGACCCTCCTACGAGCAGTACTTC
once,TRBJ2-7,TRBV19,TRBD2,CASSSLAGGEGEQYF,TGTGCCAGTAGTTCTTTAGCGGGAGGAGAGGGGGAGCAGTACTTC
once,TRBJ1-1,TRBV28,.,CASVMAGTNTEAFF,TGTGCCAGTGTCATGGCAGGGACGAACACTGAAGCTTTCTTT
.,TRBJ2-7,TRBV10-3,.,CATARSTQAGAYEQYF,TGTGCCACCGCACGCTCGACCCAGGCGGGCGCCTACGAGCAGTACTTC
.,TRBJ1-3,TRBV7-9,.,CAAGAAGGNTIYF,TGTGCCGCTGGGGCGGCAGGGGGAAACACCATATATTTT
.,TRBJ1-2,TRBV30,.,CAWNSYGNYGYTF,TGTGCCTGGAACTCTTACGGGAACTATGGCTACACCTTC
.,TRBJ2-7,TRBV6-1,.,CASSEVPGMNEQYF,TGTGCCAGCAGTGAAGTTCCGGGTATGAACGAGCAGTACTTC
.,TRBJ2-3,TRBV2,.,CASSSRDTQYF,TGTGCCAGCAGCTCTAGAGATACGCAGTATTTT
.,TRBJ1-5,TRBV28,.,CASSLGGNSNQPQHF,TGTGCCAGCAGTTTAGGAGGGAATAGCAATCAGCCCCAGCATTTT
.,TRBJ2-7,TRBV6-5,TRBD1,CASRTDRDYEQYF,TGTGCCAGCAGGACGGACAGGGATTACGAGCAGTACTTC
.,TRBJ2-6,TRBV7-2,.,CASSRTGTPGANVLTF,TGTGCCAGCAGCCGCACAGGAACCCCTGGGGCCAACGTCCTGACTTTC
.,TRBJ2-7,TRBV2,.,CASRGDAPIEQYF,TGTGCCAGCAGGGGGGACGCCCCAATCGAGCAGTACTTC
.,TRBJ2-7,TRBV4-2,.,CASSQGGTRILSAPMVNSYEQYF,TGTGCCAGCAGCCAAGGGGGAACTAGAATTCTTTCAGCCCCCATGGTTAACTCCTACGAGCAGTACTTC
once,TRBJ2-2,TRBV5-1,.,CASRPGQDTGELFF,TGCGCCAGCAGGCCGGGCCAAGACACCGGGGAGCTGTTTTTT
.,TRBJ2-1,TRBV5-6,.,CASSLYTSRNEQFF,TGTGCCAGCAGCTTGTATACTAGCCGCAATGAGCAGTTCTTC
few,TRBJ1-5,TRBV7-9,.,CASSLGVDQPQHF,TGTGCCAGCAGTTTAGGGGTGGATCAGCCCCAGCATTTT
.,TRBJ1-2,TRBV2,.,CASSGGRRDYGYTF,TGTGCCAGCAGTGGTGGCAGGCGAGACTATGGCTACACCTTC
.,TRBJ2-7,TRBV7-8,.,CASSLYVTGPYEQYF,TGTGCCAGCAGCTTATACGTGACAGGACCCTACGAGCAGTACTTC
.,TRBJ2-2,TRBV30,.,CAWGLGVGELFF,TGTGCCTGGGGTCTTGGGGTGGGGGAGCTGTTTTTT
.,TRBJ1-1,TRBV2,.,CASSVSGQNTEAFF,TGTGCCAGCAGTGTTTCAGGCCAGAACACTGAAGCTTTCTTT
.,TRBJ2-5,TRBV27,.,CASSFTGQETQYF,TGTGCCAGCAGTTTCACGGGGCAAGAGACCCAGTACTTC
.,TRBJ2-5,TRBV19,TRBD2,CASSTASGKETQYF,TGTGCCAGTAGTACGGCAAGCGGGAAAGAGACCCAGTACTTC
once,TRBJ1-1,TRBV18,.,CASSPLDAVGEAFF,TGTGCCAGCTCACCACTCGATGCGGTGGGTGAAGCTTTCTTT
.,TRBJ1-2,TRBV6-6,TRBD1,CASSAGTGHGYTF,TGTGCCAGCAGTGCCGGGACAGGGCATGGCTACACCTTC
.,TRBJ1-4,TRBV6-1,TRBD1,CASRGQGQLREKLFF,TGTGCCAGCAGGGGACAGGGACAGTTACGAGAAAAACTGTTTTTT
.,TRBJ2-2,TRBV11-3,TRBD1,CASSFRQGSIPGELFF,TGTGCCAGCAGCTTCCGACAGGGCAGTATTCCCGGGGAGCTGTTTTTT
.,TRBJ2-3,TRBV27,TRBD1,CASSLDRDRGFGTDTQYF,TGTGCCAGCAGTTTAGACCGGGACAGGGGGTTTGGCACAGATACGCAGTATTTT
.,TRBJ2-3,TRBV2,TRBD2,CASSGSGADTQYF,TGTGCCAGCAGCGGCAGCGGGGCCGATACGCAGTATTTT
.,TRBJ2-2,TRBV5-1,TRBD1,CASSRTGDTGELFF,TGCGCCAGCAGCCGAACAGGGGACACCGGGGAGCTGTTTTTT
.,TRBJ2-3,TRBV18,.,CASSRGSGDTQYF,TGTGCCAGCTCACGGGGGAGTGGAGATACGCAGTATTTT
.,TRBJ1-1,TRBV28,.,CASSLYRMNTEAFF,TGTGCCAGCAGTTTATACCGGATGAACACTGAAGCTTTCTTT
.,TRBJ2-2,TRBV15,TRBD1,CATRPGQLTGELFF,TGTGCCACCAGGCCGGGACAGCTCACCGGGGAGCTGTTTTTT
once,TRBJ2-1,TRBV6-6,TRBD1,CASRPDREFYNEQFF,TGTGCCAGCAGACCTGACAGGGAATTTTACAATGAGCAGTTCTTC